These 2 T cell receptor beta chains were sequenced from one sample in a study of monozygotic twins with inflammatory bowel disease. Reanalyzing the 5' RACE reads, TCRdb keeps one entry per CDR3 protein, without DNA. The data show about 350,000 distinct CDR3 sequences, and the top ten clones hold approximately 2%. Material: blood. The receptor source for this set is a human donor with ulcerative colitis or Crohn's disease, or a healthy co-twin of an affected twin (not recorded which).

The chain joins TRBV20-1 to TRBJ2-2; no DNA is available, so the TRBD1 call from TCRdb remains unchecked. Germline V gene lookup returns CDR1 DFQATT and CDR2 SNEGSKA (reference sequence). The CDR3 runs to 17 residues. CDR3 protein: CSARERRDRGFAGELFF.

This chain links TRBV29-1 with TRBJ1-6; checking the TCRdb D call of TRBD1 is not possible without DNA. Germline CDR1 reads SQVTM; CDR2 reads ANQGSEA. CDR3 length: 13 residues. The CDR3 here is CSVRGTSNSPLHF.